This TCR beta chain was found in a study of siplizumab effects on memory and regulatory T cells (dated 2019 in TCRdb). Regarding the study in general: The study examined how the anti-CD2 antibody siplizumab affects alloreactive T-cell subsets in allogeneic mixed lymphocyte reactions built from human PBMCs. General findings and caveats noted by the study authors: Among mappable alloreactive CD4+ clones, the Treg-derived fraction averaged approximately 69% with siplizumab versus around 29% in control reactions. The cumulative frequency of alloreactive sequences traceable to unstimulated CD4+ memory T cells was significantly reduced by siplizumab. Roughly 80-95% of proliferating CD4+ or CD8+ clones could not be assigned a naive or memory phenotype. Because sequences at frequencies below about 10^-5 were poorly captured, only a minor fraction of alloreactive clones could be mapped back to unstimulated subsets. The suppressive function of proliferating Tregs from siplizumab cultures was not functionally confirmed. Unstimulated naive T cells appeared more diverse than memory T cells, and naive cells seemed to contribute substantially to the alloresponse.

TCRbeta CDR3 sequencing was performed on sorted unstimulated T cells and on proliferating T cells recovered from mixed lymphocyte reactions. Fresh whole blood from approximately ten HLA-typed healthy donors was used to isolate PBMCs. V trim: 3 bases; J trim: 2 bases; unmatched bases: 4. From the cysteine through the phenylalanine, the CDR3 covers 15 amino acids. Left in the record is the CDR3 DNA by itself, 45 bases read in frame from the first base. For CDR1 and CDR2, the germline V gene lists SGHTA and FQGTGA. Library preparation employed the immunoSEQ multiplex PCR assay. Roughly 100,000 TCR templates per sample were assayed by the deep sequencing platform. Genomic DNA extracted from sorted T cells was the material used for TCRbeta CDR3 sequencing. The study's processing was this. Clonal analysis of TCRbeta CDR3 data was done in the R programming language. Alloreactive CD4+ and CD8+ clones were defined by comparing unstimulated samples with post-reaction CFSE-low samples. Alloreactive CD4+ clones were assigned to regulatory or non-regulatory origin by matching sequences to sorted unstimulated Treg and non-Treg repertoires. The table was pulled from immuneACCESS by TCRdb, which kept in-frame rearrangements only. Such tables lose some clones; where checked, under half of the loss comes from unresolved V genes, and the rest has no known cause. The V and J calls and the clone size are those of that table, but D and trimming were determined from the DNA. This sample has approximately 70,000 clones in its table, and under 95% of those were observed once. 25% to 35% of the sample rests with the top ten.

In this sample, this clone turned up once. Its cognate antigen has yet to be identified. No qualities accompany the bases; no much larger clone lies one base away. This clonotype was sampled from a human donor in good health. The chain was built from TRBV7-3 and TRBJ2-3, with 8 junctional bases fitting TRBD2. Sequenced sample: CD8+ T cells sorted from blood. For the CDR3, the sequence is CASSLLAGPTDTQYF. The DNA sequence follows: TGTGCCAGCAGCTTGTTAGCGGGACCCACAGATACGCAGTATTTT.